Each of the 12 T cell receptor beta chains below was sequenced from the same sample in a study of cytomegalovirus exposure and HLA in healthy donors. The assay was immunoSEQ multiplex PCR, and TCRdb's table has in-frame clones only and misses some. Counted here are 150,000 to 200,000 clones, approximately 84% occurring once; the ten biggest clones make up less than 8.5%. The sample consisted of PBMCs. The origin of the receptors is a man aged 18-30 years in good health and CMV-seropositive.

The table lists this clone with a count of one. The CDR3 DNA reads as TGTGCCAGCAGCTTTAGGGGACAGGACAGGGGCACTGAAGCTTTCTTT. It encodes CASSFRGQDRGTEAFF. This rearrangement joins TRBV5-4 to TRBJ1-1, with TRBD1 matching over 9 bases. The CDR3 has 16 amino acids. Germline V lookup: CDR1 SGHNT, CDR2 YYREEE (reference sequence). V gave up 2 bases and J gave up 4 bases; unmatched junction bases: 9. Supplemented by reference TRBV5-4 and TRBJ1-1, the full variable domain reads ETGVTQSPTHLIKTRGQQVTLRCSSQSGHNTVSWYQQALGQGPQFIFQYYREEENGRGNFPPRFSGLQFPNYSSELNVNALELDDSALYLCASSFRGQDRGTEAFFGQGTRLTVV.

The rearrangement links TRBV9 to TRBJ2-7, with 7 bases that match TRBD1. This CDR3 has 15 residues. Unmatched junction bases numbered 3, after V lost 0 bases and J lost 0 bases. Looked up from germline, CDR1 is SGDLS and CDR2 is YYNGEE. The CDR3 loop is CASSVEDRSSYEQYF. The CDR3 DNA sequence: TGTGCCAGCAGCGTAGAGGACAGGAGCTCCTACGAGCAGTACTTC.

The genes are TRBV30 and TRBJ1-5; a weak D match, TRBD1 (5 bases). This CDR3 has 13 amino acids. The ends were cut back, 2 bases at V and 4 bases at J, with 9 bases in the middle. Germline assignment: CDR1 GTSNPN and CDR2 SVGIG (reference sequence). DNA for the CDR3: TGTGCCTGGAGTCCCGACAGAAATCAGCCCCAGCATTTT. Amino acids: CAWSPDRNQPQHF.

This sequence joins TRBV29-1 and TRBJ2-5; D gene uncertain. The CDR3 has 11 residues. Germline V gene sequence: CDR1 SQVTM, CDR2 ANQGSEA. Trimming removed 6 bases from V and 7 bases from J, with 12 bases in between. CDR3 protein: CSVPVAGTQYF. CDR3 nucleotides: TGCAGCGTCCCCGTGGCAGGGACCCAGTACTTC.

The chain uses TRBV14 and TRBJ2-2; D is perhaps TRBD1 (6 bases). The CDR3 loop spans 15 amino acids. The germline V gene has CDR1 SGHDN and CDR2 FVKESK. The V end was cut by 1 base, the J end by 5 bases, with 11 bases between. The CDR3 reads CASSQVRGWTGELFF. The CDR3 bases are TGTGCCAGCAGCCAAGTGAGGGGGTGGACCGGGGAGCTGTTTTTT.

The genes are TRBV2 and TRBJ2-7; 7 nucleotides line up with TRBD2. J gave up 4 bases and V 7 bases, and 7 bases lay outside the gene matches. CDR1 and CDR2 (germline): SNHLY, FYNNEI. This CDR3 region has 13 residues. The CDR3 DNA reads TGTGCCAGCATCGGGACGGGGGGATACGAGCAGTACTTC. This gives the protein CASIGTGGYEQYF.

The chain has TRBV7-6 and TRBJ2-1, with 11 bases identical to TRBD2. Germline CDR1 SGHVS, CDR2 FNYEAQ. This CDR3 has 20 residues. The V and J ends lost 5 bases and 0 bases, in that order; junction bases with no gene match: 15. The CDR3: CASSTNRGLAALSSYNEQFF. The CDR3 DNA is TGTGCCAGCAGCACGAACAGGGGACTAGCGGCCCTGAGCTCCTACAATGAGCAGTTCTTC.

The gene calls are TRBV7-2 and TRBJ1-2; unclear D gene. Germline CDR1 reads SGHTA; CDR2 reads FQGNSA. The V and J ends lost 0 bases and 3 bases respectively, with 5 bases between them. There are 13 residues in the CDR3. The CDR3 DNA sequence: TGTGCCAGCAGCTTAGCGCGGTACTATGGCTACACCTTC. Translation gives CASSLARYYGYTF.

This rearrangement joins TRBV9 to TRBJ2-1; D is unresolved. The CDR3 totals 12 residues. V lost 0 bases and J 10 bases, leaving 8 bases between the germline ends. CDR1 and CDR2 from the germline V gene are SGDLS and YYNGEE. The CDR3 DNA sequence: TGTGCCAGCAGCGTAGTCTCAGAAGAGCAGTTCTTC. Protein: CASSVVSEEQFF. The entire variable domain, with the rest obtained from reference TRBV9 and TRBJ2-1, is as follows: DSGVTQTPKHLITATGQRVTLRCSPRSGDLSVYWYQQSLDQGLQFLIQYYNGEERAKGNILERFSAQQFPDLHSELNLSSLELGDSALYFCASSVVSEEQFFGPGTRLTVL.

This chain joins TRBV29-1 and TRBJ2-7, with D maybe TRBD1 (5 bases). Trimming removed 3 bases from V and 3 bases from J, with 12 bases in between. CDR3 length: 13 amino acids. Germline V gives CDR1 SQVTM, CDR2 ANQGSEA. The CDR3 bases are TGCAGCGTTGAGGCCGAAGGGGTCTACGAGCAGTACTTC. The encoded protein is CSVEAEGVYEQYF.

In its sample, this clone was seen once. V and J are TRBV4-3 and TRBJ2-1; D is perhaps TRBD2 (6 bases). CDR3 length equals 16 residues. V was shortened by 0 bases and J by 6 bases, with 15 bases between the two germline ends. Germline CDR1 and CDR2: LGHNA and YSLEER. The DNA for the CDR3 is TGCGCCAGCAGCCAAGATGAGGGACTTCCTAGCAATGAGCAGTTCTTC. This gives the protein CASSQDEGLPSNEQFF.

This rearrangement joins TRBV19 to TRBJ1-2, with D unresolved. The CDR3 has 11 amino acids. Germline-derived CDR1 and CDR2 are LNHDA and SQIVND (reference sequence). V lost 7 bases and J lost 2, with 5 bases in between. DNA of the CDR3: TGTGCCAGTAAACAGAACTATGGCTACACCTTC. Translating it yields CASKQNYGYTF.